The 27 T cell receptor beta chains below all came from one sample that was sequenced in a study of vaccination and CD4 T cells after COVID-19. Their target antigens are unknown. Sequenced with the Oncomine TCR Beta short-read assay was DNA taken from cultured CD4+ T cells. MiXCR, applied by TCRdb to the PCR reads, yields one record per CDR3 protein. The sample holds more than 13,000 distinct CDR3 sequences, around 21% seen once. Noted treatment: roughly 11-day PBMC culture with coronavirus spike peptide pools or control peptides (ViraFEST assay). Source material: cultured CD4+ T cells from blood. The receptors shown here come from a human donor with COVID-19.

The chain couples TRBV20-1 to TRBJ1-3, with D maybe TRBD1 (6 bases). CDR1 and CDR2 from the germline V gene are DFQATT and SNEGSKA (reference sequence). Between the trimmed V and J ends, which lost 6 bases and 0 bases, there was a span of 9 bases. The CDR3 runs to 13 residues. CDR3 protein: CSARQVSGNTIYF. The CDR3 DNA reads as TGCAGTGCCCGACAGGTCTCTGGAAACACCATATATTTT.

This clonotype turned up a few times. The gene calls are TRBV20-1 and TRBJ2-5; 12 nucleotides match TRBD2. This CDR3 has 16 residues. The V gene's germline CDR1 is DFQATT and CDR2 SNEGSKA (reference sequence). The J segment lost 2 bases and the V segment lost 0 bases, leaving 4 bases of the junction unmatched. The DNA for the CDR3 is TGCAGTGCTAGAGATAGACTAGCGGGGGATCAAGAGACCCAGTACTTC. This translates into CSARDRLAGDQETQYF.

The chain combines TRBV9 with TRBJ2-1; possible D gene TRBD2, 7 bases. The V end was cut by 2 bases, the J end by 5 bases, with 14 bases between. The CDR3 contains 15 residues. Germline lookup yields CDR1 SGDLS and CDR2 YYNGEE. This chain's CDR3 is CASSVVAGADNEQFF. The CDR3 DNA reads TGTGCCAGCAGCGTGGTGGCGGGGGCAGACAATGAGCAGTTCTTC.

This clonotype occurred a few times. The rearrangement joins TRBV6-1 to TRBJ2-3; D is ambiguous. Between the trimmed V and J ends, which lost 6 bases and 3 bases, there was a span of 13 bases. This CDR3 is 14 amino acids long. From germline, CDR1 is MNHNS and CDR2 SASEGT. The CDR3 sequence is CASRAAWRTDTQYF. The CDR3 nucleotides are TGTGCCAGCAGAGCTGCCTGGCGGACAGATACGCAGTATTTT.

The CDR3 nucleotides read TGTGCCAGCAGCCGGCGGACTAGCGGGTCCTTGAACACCGGGGAGCTGTTTTTT. Residues: CASSRRTSGSLNTGELFF. The J gene is TRBJ2-2, the V gene TRBV5-6; 11 bases line up with TRBD2. With V trimmed by 4 bases and J by 1 base, 9 bases remained unmatched. This CDR3 has 18 amino acids. Germline assignment: CDR1 SGHDT and CDR2 YYEEEE.

The chain joins TRBV6-1 to TRBJ2-7; possible D gene TRBD1, 7 bases. Germline assignment: CDR1 MNHNS and CDR2 SASEGT. The CDR3 spans 12 residues. The V gene lost 8 bases and the J gene lost 3 bases, with 11 bases spanning the gap. In DNA form, the CDR3 reads TGTGCCAGCCGACAGGGAGGCTACGAGCAGTACTTC. Residues: CASRQGGYEQYF.

A few counts support this clonotype. The genes are TRBV14 and TRBJ1-2; D is unclear. Trimming left V 4 bases short and J 5 bases short, with 14 bases between. The V gene's germline CDR1 is SGHDN and CDR2 FVKESK. The CDR3 extends over 14 amino acids. The CDR3: CASSLGALSYGYTF. Here the CDR3 DNA reads TGTGCCAGCAGCCTTGGAGCGTTATCGTATGGCTACACCTTC.

CDR3: CASMVGGQNQPQHF. The CDR3 nucleotides are TGTGCCAGCATGGTGGGGGGGCAAAATCAGCCCCAGCATTTT. This chain uses TRBV6-1 with TRBJ1-5; D might be TRBD1 (6 bases). V dropped 7 bases and J dropped 4 bases, with 14 bases sitting between them. This CDR3 comprises 14 residues. Germline CDR1 and CDR2: MNHNS and SASEGT.

The chain recombines TRBV29-1 with TRBJ1-2, with TRBD1 identical over 9 bases. CDR1 and CDR2 (germline): SQVTM, ANQGSEA. V lost 7 bases and J lost 8; bases outside the gene matches: 8. The CDR3 contains 12 residues. CDR3 in amino acids: CSARGQGLGYTF. CDR3 in DNA: TGCAGCGCCCGGGGACAGGGCCTCGGCTACACCTTC. The full variable domain, its missing parts supplied by reference TRBV29-1 and TRBJ1-2, is SAVISQKPSRDICQRGTSLTIQCQVDSQVTMMFWYRQQPGQSLTLIATANQGSEATYESGFVIDKFPISRPNLTFSTLTVSNMSPEDSSIYLCSARGQGLGYTFGSGTRLTVV.

This chain links TRBV9 with TRBJ2-1; TRBD2 matches at 9 bases. Germline V gene lookup returns CDR1 SGDLS and CDR2 YYNGEE. Losses at the gene ends were 0 bases for V and 7 bases for J; bases not matched to a gene: 5. The CDR3 totals 15 residues. In DNA, the CDR3 is TGTGCCAGCAGCGTAGTAGCGGGGGTGTGGAATGAGCAGTTCTTC. Translating gives CASSVVAGVWNEQFF. The full variable domain, completed using reference TRBV9 and TRBJ2-1, is DSGVTQTPKHLITATGQRVTLRCSPRSGDLSVYWYQQSLDQGLQFLIQYYNGEERAKGNILERFSAQQFPDLHSELNLSSLELGDSALYFCASSVVAGVWNEQFFGPGTRLTVL.

This clonotype was found once. V usage is TRBV5-1 and J usage is TRBJ2-3, with D possibly called TRBD1 or TRBD2 (5 bases each). V lost 3 bases, J lost 4 bases, and 18 bases lay in between. The CDR3 contains 16 residues. In germline, CDR1 is SGHRS, CDR2 YFSETQ. The CDR3 bases are TGCGCCAGCAGCTCCGAAGGGACCGCCGCCCCAGATACGCAGTATTTT. Translation gives CASSSEGTAAPDTQYF.

Within the sample, this clonotype is medium-sized. The chain is built from TRBV20-1 and TRBJ1-5; perhaps TRBD1 as D (6 bases). The CDR3 is 15 residues long. Germline V gene sequence: CDR1 DFQATT, CDR2 SNEGSKA (reference sequence). The ends were cut back, 1 base at V and 1 base at J, with 11 bases in the middle. The CDR3 protein is CSARAPDRSNQPQHF. The CDR3, as DNA: TGCAGTGCTAGAGCCCCTGACAGGAGCAATCAGCCCCAGCATTTT.

The CDR3 is CASSSRTGGAYEQYF. As DNA, the CDR3 is TGTGCCAGCAGTTCACGGACAGGGGGAGCCTACGAGCAGTACTTC. The chain is built from TRBV6-5 and TRBJ2-7; 10 positions agree with TRBD1. This CDR3 comprises 15 residues. In germline, CDR1 is MNHEY, CDR2 SVGAGI. V lost 4 bases and J lost 2; bases outside the gene matches: 5.

CDR3 region: CASSYSRSSGANVLTF. The CDR3 region has the DNA TGTGCCAGCAGTTACTCGAGGAGCTCTGGGGCCAACGTCCTGACTTTC. The chain carries TRBV6-5 and TRBJ2-6; D gene ambiguous. The V gene lost 0 bases and the J gene lost 0 bases, with 6 bases spanning the gap. CDR3 length: 16 amino acids. From germline, CDR1 is MNHEY and CDR2 SVGAGI.

The genes are TRBV19 and TRBJ1-6; 7 bases are shared with TRBD1. The germline CDR1 and CDR2 sequences are LNHDA and SQIVND (reference sequence). Trimming took 5 bases from V and 0 from J; bases not matched to a gene: 13. CDR3 length: 19 amino acids. This chain's CDR3 is CASSQPLVTGHSYNSPLHF. Here the CDR3 DNA reads TGTGCCAGTAGTCAGCCGCTTGTGACAGGGCACTCCTATAATTCACCCCTCCACTTT.

This clonotype has more than one count but fewer than ten. J is TRBJ2-2 and V is TRBV7-2, with unresolved D. The V and J ends lost 6 bases and 7 bases respectively, with 6 bases between them. Germline lookup yields CDR1 SGHTA and CDR2 FQGNSA. This CDR3 is 11 amino acids long. The CDR3 is CASRYLGELFF. CDR3 bases: TGTGCCAGCAGATACCTCGGGGAGCTGTTTTTT.

This clonotype was counted only a few times. The CDR3 DNA is TGCAGTGCTACGGGACCGGGAGGGGGGGAGCTGTTTTTT. Translating it yields CSATGPGGGELFF. V is TRBV20-1 and J is TRBJ2-2; 8 positions agree with TRBD2. Germline CDR1 reads DFQATT; CDR2 reads SNEGSKA (reference sequence). V lost 4 bases, J lost 8 bases, and 6 bases stayed unmatched. The CDR3 consists of 13 residues.

V gene TRBV11-3 combines with J gene TRBJ1-4; possible D gene TRBD1, 6 bases. The germline V gene has CDR1 SGHNT and CDR2 YENEEA. CDR3 length: 14 residues. The V end lost 2 bases, the J end lost 8 bases, and 12 bases lay between the germline ends. CDR3 protein: CASSLPDREEKLFF. The DNA of the CDR3 is TGTGCCAGCAGCTTACCGGACAGAGAGGAAAAACTGTTTTTT.

In its sample, this clonotype was seen a few times. The rearrangement uses TRBV7-2 and TRBJ2-3, with TRBD2 as a possible D gene (5 bases). This CDR3 spans 15 amino acids. V was shortened by 2 bases and J by 2 bases, with 11 bases between the two germline ends. CDR1 is SGHTA, CDR2 FQGNSA, per germline. The CDR3 is CASSLPAGATDTQYF. CDR3 DNA: TGTGCCAGCAGCTTACCGGCGGGCGCCACAGATACGCAGTATTTT.

In this sample, this clonotype turned up once. The genes are TRBV19 and TRBJ2-5, with TRBD1 identical over 8 bases. Germline V gives CDR1 LNHDA, CDR2 SQIVND (reference sequence). CDR3 size: 16 residues. J lost 0 bases, V lost 4 bases, and 7 bases had no gene match. CDR3 bases: TGTGCCAGTAGTACCGAAGACAGGGGTGACCAAGAGACCCAGTACTTC. It codes for CASSTEDRGDQETQYF.

This clonotype was picked up a small number of times. V and J are TRBV5-4 and TRBJ2-7; 7 nucleotides match TRBD2. The V gene end was trimmed by 4 bases and the J gene end by 3 bases; junction bases not matched to a gene: 10. The germline gives CDR1 SGHNT, CDR2 YYREEE (reference sequence). CDR3 length: 15 residues. The CDR3 nucleotides read TGTGCCAGCAGCCACGGGGTCGGGGGGATCTACGAGCAGTACTTC. It yields the protein CASSHGVGGIYEQYF.

In its sample, this clonotype ranks as medium-sized. Here the CDR3 DNA reads TGTGCCACCAGTCCAGGCGACTACCAAGAGACCCAGTACTTC. This translates into CATSPGDYQETQYF. This chain connects TRBV24-1 to TRBJ2-5; D is unresolved. CDR3 length: 14 residues. Germline values: CDR1 KGHDR, CDR2 SFDVKD. The V and J ends lost 6 bases and 0 bases respectively, with 10 bases between them.

The gene calls are TRBV29-1 and TRBJ1-2; D is undetermined. This CDR3 has 11 amino acids. Germline V gene sequence: CDR1 SQVTM, CDR2 ANQGSEA. Trimming cost V 4 bases and J 4 bases, with 7 bases left between them. Written as DNA, the CDR3 is TGCAGCGTTGGGCTTGGCTATGGCTACACCTTC. Its protein is CSVGLGYGYTF.

This clonotype was counted between two and nine times. The chain employs TRBV7-9 and TRBJ1-2; no reliable D call. The CDR3 spans 15 residues. V dropped 5 bases and J dropped 1 base, with 14 bases sitting between them. Germline V gene data show CDR1 as SEHNR and CDR2 as FQNEAQ (reference sequence). CDR3: CASSQYSRSNYGYTF. For the CDR3, the DNA is TGTGCCAGCAGCCAATACAGTAGGAGTAACTATGGCTACACCTTC.

This clonotype came up a few times. The chain employs TRBV5-1 and TRBJ1-1; 7 bases line up with TRBD1. Germline-derived CDR1 and CDR2 are SGHRS and YFSETQ. The CDR3 totals 15 residues. J lost 1 base, V lost 3 bases, and 6 bases had no gene match. For the CDR3, the DNA is TGCGCCAGCAGCTCATCGACAGGGCCGAACACTGAAGCTTTCTTT. This gives the protein CASSSSTGPNTEAFF.

This clonotype was seen a handful of times. The gene calls are TRBV7-3 and TRBJ2-1; a possible D gene is TRBD2 (6 bases). Trimming took 2 bases from V and 5 from J, leaving 16 bases between them. The length of the CDR3 is 16 residues. Germline CDR1 SGHTA, CDR2 FQGTGA. Here the CDR3 DNA reads TGTGCCAGCAGCTTATTGGGGGGTCCCACCAACAATGAGCAGTTCTTC. It codes for CASSLLGGPTNNEQFF.

This clonotype appeared a few times. V and J are TRBV20-1 and TRBJ1-3; D call uncertain. The CDR3 runs to 14 residues. Trimming pared 3 bases from V and 0 bases from J, leaving 9 bases between. The germline gives CDR1 DFQATT, CDR2 SNEGSKA (reference sequence). CDR3: CSASMAPSGNTIYF. DNA for the CDR3: TGCAGTGCTAGCATGGCACCCTCTGGAAACACCATATATTTT.